This TCR beta chain is from a study of immune evolution from preneoplasia to lung adenocarcinoma. Broader study findings: KRAS-mutant nodules had the highest T cell clonality. Later-stage lesions appeared to have more T cells, more diversity, less clonality.

Each case's diagnosis was confirmed by two pathologists on H&E. Premalignant or tumor cells were enriched by macro-dissection after pathologic assessment. The CDR3 has 15 amino acids. The germline V gene has CDR1 SGHAT and CDR2 FQNNGV. Between the trimmed V and J ends, which lost 4 bases and 6 bases, there was a span of 18 bases. Assay: immunoSEQ multiplex PCR; the TCRdb copy retains only in-frame clones and omits some. The sample records fewer than 50,000 clones, roughly 80% being singletons. Regarding this clone: Its specificity is unknown.

The clonotype was recovered from a person aged 55 to 75 with lung adenocarcinoma. The chain has TRBV11-2 and TRBJ1-1; D remains ambiguous. Sequencing input: FFPE invasive lung adenocarcinoma tissue. For the CDR3, the DNA is TGTGCCAGCAGCTCACTTGACACCCTCGCGGCTGAAGCTTTCTTT. It yields the protein CASSSLDTLAAEAFF.